The 17 T cell receptor beta chains below were found in one sample sequenced in a study of cytomegalovirus exposure and HLA in healthy donors. PCR involved 60 Vbeta and 13 Jbeta primers. Profiling relied on immunoSEQ multiplex PCR, and the TCRdb table lists in-frame clones only, not all of them. The sample has 50,000 or so clones, approximately 85% seen once. Sequenced input: PBMCs. The receptors were gathered from a boy aged 10-17 years in good health and CMV-seropositive.

The chain combines TRBV11-2 with TRBJ2-2, with D uncertain. This CDR3 has 13 residues. V was cut by 1 base and J by 4 bases, with 4 bases left in between. Germline V gene sequence: CDR1 SGHAT, CDR2 FQNNGV. The chain's CDR3 is CASSLGATGELFF. CDR3 nucleotide sequence: TGTGCCAGCAGCTTAGGGGCCACCGGGGAGCTGTTTTTT.

The rearrangement links TRBV7-2 to TRBJ2-5, with 13 bases identical to TRBD2. Germline CDR1 SGHTA, CDR2 FQGNSA. With V trimmed by 1 base and J by 4 bases, 9 bases remained unmatched. CDR3 length equals 18 residues. The CDR3 nucleotides are TGTGCCAGCAGCTTAGGAGTCGCAAGGACTAGCGGGGGAGAGACCCAGTACTTC. This encodes CASSLGVARTSGGETQYF. The full variable domain, completed using reference TRBV7-2 and TRBJ2-5, is GAGVSQSPSNKVTEKGKDVELRCDPISGHTALYWYRQSLGQGLEFLIYFQGNSAPDKSGLPSDRFSAERTGGSVSTLTIQRTQQEDSAVYLCASSLGVARTSGGETQYFGPGTRLLVL.

This clone has more than one count but fewer than ten. This chain joins TRBV7-9 and TRBJ2-7, with TRBD1 matching over 8 bases. This CDR3 is 13 amino acids long. Germline lookup yields CDR1 SEHNR and CDR2 FQNEAQ (reference sequence). With V trimmed by 6 bases and J by 0 bases, 1 base remained unmatched. CDR3 amino acids: CASSDRGSYEQYF. The CDR3 DNA reads TGTGCCAGCAGTGACAGGGGCTCCTACGAGCAGTACTTC. Based on the CDR3 plus reference TRBV7-9 and TRBJ2-7, the full variable domain is DTGVSQNPRHKITKRGQNVTFRCDPISEHNRLYWYRQTLGQGPEFLTYFQNEAQLEKSRLLSDRFSAERPKGSFSTLEIQRTEQGDSAMYLCASSDRGSYEQYFGPGTRLTVT.

The gene calls are TRBV6-6 and TRBJ1-4, with D maybe TRBD1 (6 bases). The CDR3 loop spans 14 amino acids. V lost 4 bases to trimming and J lost 4 bases, with 10 bases between them. Per germline, CDR1 MNHNY and CDR2 SVGAGI (reference sequence). The CDR3 sequence: CASSSGALNEKLFF. The CDR3 DNA is TGTGCCAGCAGTTCAGGGGCCCTTAATGAAAAACTGTTTTTT.

The chain has TRBV7-9 and TRBJ1-5; 9 positions match TRBD1. V shed 1 base, J shed 2 bases, and the junction held 9 bases outside the gene matches. CDR1 and CDR2 from the germline V gene are SEHNR and FQNEAQ (reference sequence). The CDR3 is 18 residues long. The CDR3 coding sequence is TGTGCCAGCAGCTTAGGAAGAGGGACAGGGCCAGGCAATCAGCCCCAGCATTTT. It is translated as CASSLGRGTGPGNQPQHF.

The chain joins TRBV4-1 to TRBJ2-1, with 9 bases matching TRBD1. CDR3 length equals 18 residues. V shed 0 bases and J 6 bases; nucleotides not matched to a gene: 12. The germline CDR1 and CDR2 sequences are MGHRA and YSYEKL. The CDR3 sequence is CASSQERPQGAGFNEQFF. CDR3 in DNA: TGCGCCAGCAGCCAAGAAAGGCCACAGGGGGCGGGGTTCAATGAGCAGTTCTTC.

A few counts support this clone. CDR3 in amino acids: CASSLGTSNEKLFF. The CDR3 nucleotides are TGTGCCAGCAGCTTAGGGACTTCCAATGAAAAACTGTTTTTT. The chain is built from TRBV7-6 and TRBJ1-4; no clear D gene. V gave up 1 base and J gave up 5 bases, with 8 bases separating them. CDR3 length equals 14 residues. Germline V CDR1 and CDR2: SGHVS, FNYEAQ.

The J gene is TRBJ2-3, the V gene TRBV9; TRBD1 matches 9 bases. Germline V CDR1 and CDR2: SGDLS, YYNGEE. The trim removed 3 bases at V and 2 bases at J, leaving 7 bases unmatched. The length of the CDR3 is 16 residues. The CDR3 reads CASSEGDRGATDTQYF. The CDR3 DNA sequence: TGTGCCAGCAGCGAGGGAGACAGGGGGGCCACAGATACGCAGTATTTT.

The V and J genes are TRBV19 and TRBJ2-2; TRBD1 is a possible D gene (5 bases). This CDR3 has 13 amino acids. V was trimmed by 6 bases and J by 4 bases, leaving 9 bases between them. Per the germline V gene, CDR1 is LNHDA and CDR2 is SQIVND (reference sequence). The CDR3 loop reads CASRETVTGELFF. In DNA, the CDR3 is TGTGCCAGTAGAGAGACAGTCACCGGGGAGCTGTTTTTT. Variable domain in full (rest from reference TRBV19 and TRBJ2-2): DGGITQSPKYLFRKEGQNVTLSCEQNLNHDAMYWYRQDPGQGLRLIYYSQIVNDFQKGDIAEGYSVSREKKESFPLTVTSAQKNPTAFYLCASRETVTGELFFGEGSRLTVL.

The rearrangement links TRBV7-9 to TRBJ2-7; the D gene is possibly TRBD2 (6 bases). Looked up from germline, CDR1 is SEHNR and CDR2 is FQNEAQ (reference sequence). The V end was cut by 4 bases, the J end by 2 bases, with 12 bases between. The CDR3 contains 14 residues. CDR3 protein: CASSSRDLTYEQYF. The CDR3 nucleotides read TGTGCCAGCAGCTCTCGGGACTTAACCTACGAGCAGTACTTC.

The chain couples TRBV2 to TRBJ2-2, with 9 bases lining up with TRBD2. V lost 6 bases to trimming and J lost 9 bases; unmatched junction nucleotides: 5. CDR1 is SNHLY, CDR2 FYNNEI, per germline. This CDR3 has 13 amino acids. The CDR3 nucleotides read TGTGCCAGCAGCCAAAGCGGGGGGCGGGAGCTGTTTTTT. Translating it yields CASSQSGGRELFF.

The chain links TRBV7-9 to TRBJ2-5; 7 bases fit TRBD1. Germline values: CDR1 SEHNR, CDR2 FQNEAQ (reference sequence). The CDR3 is made up of 14 amino acids. Trimming at V came to 3 bases and at J to 2 bases, leaving 3 bases not matched to a gene. CDR3 region: CASSFKGAQETQYF. CDR3 nucleotide sequence: TGTGCCAGCAGCTTCAAGGGGGCTCAAGAGACCCAGTACTTC. The full variable domain, in which reference TRBV7-9 and TRBJ2-5 provide the parts outside the CDR3, is DTGVSQNPRHKITKRGQNVTFRCDPISEHNRLYWYRQTLGQGPEFLTYFQNEAQLEKSRLLSDRFSAERPKGSFSTLEIQRTEQGDSAMYLCASSFKGAQETQYFGPGTRLLVL.

V and J are TRBV10-2 and TRBJ1-5; no clear D. V dropped 6 bases and J dropped 11 bases, with 11 bases sitting between them. The CDR3 contains 11 residues. Germline CDR1 WSHSY, CDR2 SAAADI. The CDR3 spells CASSPGMSQHF. DNA of the CDR3: TGCGCCAGCAGCCCGGGTATGTCCCAGCATTTT.

The V gene is TRBV7-9, the J gene TRBJ2-3, with D perhaps TRBD2 (5 bases). The CDR3 extends over 13 amino acids. V dropped 6 bases and J dropped 5 bases, with 12 bases sitting between them. Per the germline V gene, CDR1 is SEHNR and CDR2 is FQNEAQ (reference sequence). CDR3: CASRQLDVDTQYF. The CDR3 region has the DNA TGTGCCAGCAGACAACTAGACGTAGATACGCAGTATTTT.

The chain links TRBV4-1 to TRBJ2-5; 11 bases line up with TRBD2. The DNA end lines up better with TRBJ2-7; the J call may be wrong. Germline lookup yields CDR1 MGHRA and CDR2 YSYEKL. CDR3 length: 17 amino acids. CDR3 in amino acids: CASSPLAGANPPYEQYF. In nucleotides, the CDR3 is TGCGCCAGCAGCCCACTAGCGGGGGCGAATCCTCCCTACGAGCAGTACTTC.

The chain carries TRBV10-3 and TRBJ2-5; possible D gene TRBD1, 6 bases. V was clipped by 8 bases and J by 1 base, with 14 bases between them. The CDR3 is made up of 14 amino acids. Germline assignment: CDR1 ENHRY and CDR2 SYGVKD. The CDR3, as DNA: TGTGCCATCGGTTTCCAGGGGACCCAAGAGACCCAGTACTTC. Residues: CAIGFQGTQETQYF.

This clone was seen a few times. The chain carries TRBV12-5 and TRBJ2-1, with a weak D call TRBD1 (5 bases). The CDR3 totals 11 residues. The germline V and J ends were trimmed by 6 bases and 7 bases, with 7 bases remaining between them. The V gene's germline CDR1 is LGHNT and CDR2 FRNRAP. The CDR3 DNA follows: TGTGCTAGTGGAGCAGGGAATGAGCAGTTCTTC. Encoded protein: CASGAGNEQFF.